This T cell receptor (beta chain) was profiled in a study of CD8+ T cells in alopecia areata. There are 14 residues in the CDR3. Trimming shortened V by 7 bases and J by 0 bases, and 14 bases separated the two germline ends. Germline V CDR1 and CDR2: SQVTM, ANQGSEA. It was cDNA, reverse transcribed from extracted RNA, that served as the sequencing template. Using immunoSEQ multiplex PCR, the repertoire was profiled, and TCRdb retains in-frame clones only, with some absent. In the table there are around 140,000 clones, roughly 86% of which are singletons. Study conclusions and caveats: Higher clonality was seen in lesional scalp than in normal scalp, especially in alopecia totalis/universalis. Scalp clonality dropped significantly under tofacitinib, as did expanded CD8+ top-100 clones.

For this clone: Its matching antigen is unknown.

Treatment meaning: oral pan-JAK inhibitor, 5-10 mg twice daily. In alopecia areata patients, both lesional scalp punch biopsies and peripheral blood were collected. The TCR sequence derives from a human donor with alopecia areata. Sequencing used CD8+ T cells sorted from blood, obtained at week 4, from a patient treated with tofacitinib. V gene TRBV29-1 combines with J gene TRBJ2-3, with D possibly called TRBD1 or TRBD2 (6 bases each). CDR3 in DNA: TGCAGCGCCCGGGGGCAAAGAAGCACAGATACGCAGTATTTT. Encoded protein: CSARGQRSTDTQYF.